A single sample gave rise to the 18 T cell receptor beta chains below, sequenced in a study of vaccination effects on CD4 cells after COVID-19. Antigens of these TCRs are unknown. Assay: immunoSEQ multiplex PCR; the TCRdb copy retains only in-frame clones and omits some. The sample contains some 40,000 clones, around four fifths of which appear only once. Within the ViraFEST assay, antigen-specific CD4+ T cells underwent expansion with viral peptide pools prior to sequencing. The culture ran for approximately 9 days before CD4+ T cells were isolated. Every participant took two doses of the BNT162b2 or mRNA-1273 vaccine. Sequenced material: CD4+ T cells from PBMCs cultured with HCoV-NL63 spike peptides, taken after COVID-19 vaccination. Receptor source: a human donor who received a COVID-19 vaccine. Some clones in this sample may be carry-over from other donors' samples.

This clone was seen only once. The chain uses TRBV6-2 or TRBV6-3 and TRBJ1-2; D ambiguous. The CDR3 covers 16 residues. V lost 5 bases and J 4 bases, leaving 20 bases between the germline ends. Per germline, CDR1 MNHEY and CDR2 SVGEGT. CDR3 DNA sequence: TGTGCCAGCAGTCGCCTCCGGGAGCTATTAGGCTATGGCTACACCTTC. Translated, it gives CASSRLRELLGYGYTF.

Here the CDR3 reads CASSYADTQYF. Here the CDR3 DNA reads TGTGCCAGCAGTTATGCAGATACGCAGTATTTT. The V gene is TRBV2, the J gene TRBJ2-3; D is unresolved. Trimming cost V 5 bases and J 4 bases, with 4 bases left between them. Germline V gene sequence: CDR1 SNHLY, CDR2 FYNNEI. This CDR3 is built from 11 residues.

The CDR3 region is CASSLAGTGYGYTF. The CDR3 DNA reads as TGCGCCAGCAGCTTGGCCGGGACAGGGTATGGCTACACCTTC. The chain employs TRBV5-1 and TRBJ1-2; TRBD1 agrees at 9 bases. V lost 0 bases, J lost 5 bases, and 2 bases stayed unmatched. The CDR3 runs 14 residues. Per the germline V gene, CDR1 is SGHRS and CDR2 is YFSETQ.

The gene calls are TRBV28 and TRBJ2-5, with 11 bases lining up with TRBD2. This CDR3 has 16 residues. With 2 bases clipped from V and 4 bases from J, the junction kept 6 bases outside the gene matches. CDR1 and CDR2 from the germline V gene are MDHEN and SYDVKM. The CDR3 spells CASSLPSSGGSETQYF. The CDR3, as DNA: TGTGCCAGCAGTTTACCTTCTAGCGGGGGGTCAGAGACCCAGTACTTC.

This clone has just a few counts. The rearrangement links TRBV5-6 to TRBJ1-3; D perhaps matches TRBD1 (6 bases). The CDR3 has 14 residues. V was shortened by 3 bases and J by 5 bases, with 12 bases between the two germline ends. From germline, CDR1 is SGHDT and CDR2 YYEEEE. This CDR3 reads CASSWSGDRNTIYF. CDR3 nucleotides: TGTGCCAGCAGCTGGTCAGGGGATCGAAACACCATATATTTT.

The chain couples TRBV7-2 to TRBJ2-2; 8 bases fit TRBD1. From germline, CDR1 is SGHTA and CDR2 FQGNSA. V gave up 4 bases and J gave up 4 bases; unmatched junction bases: 5. The CDR3 is 15 amino acids. CDR3 nucleotides: TGTGCCAGCAGCTCGACAGGGGTAGGCACCGGGGAGCTGTTTTTT. This gives the protein CASSSTGVGTGELFF.

This sequence joins TRBV7-8 and TRBJ2-2; 9 nucleotides match TRBD1. The length of the CDR3 is 15 residues. The germline V gene has CDR1 SGHVS and CDR2 FQNEAQ. The junction had 8 bases not matched to a gene; V was cut back by 2 bases and J by 10 bases. DNA for the CDR3: TGTGCCAGCAGCTTAATCGGGACAGGGAGTGCGGAGCTGTTTTTT. This gives the protein CASSLIGTGSAELFF.

The chain combines TRBV5-1 with TRBJ1-1; D is ambiguous. Looked up from germline, CDR1 is SGHRS and CDR2 is YFSETQ. Trimming took 0 bases from V and 1 from J, leaving 13 bases between them. The CDR3 has 16 amino acids. The CDR3 spells CASSLAVGVTNTEAFF. The CDR3 DNA reads as TGCGCCAGCAGCTTGGCCGTCGGGGTCACGAACACTGAAGCTTTCTTT.

The chain joins TRBV12-3 or TRBV12-4 to TRBJ2-5, with TRBD2 as a possible D gene (5 bases). The V gene lost 2 bases and the J gene lost 7 bases, with 8 bases spanning the gap. There are 12 residues in the CDR3. The CDR3 nucleotides read TGTGCCAGCAGTTTATACGCGGGGACCCAGTACTTC. Translation: CASSLYAGTQYF.

The chain carries TRBV18 and TRBJ2-5; 10 bases are a match to TRBD2. V was clipped by 4 bases and J by 5 bases; unmatched bases: 10. The germline V gene has CDR1 KGHSH and CDR2 LQKENI. The CDR3 contains 16 residues. CDR3 DNA: TGTGCCAGCTCACGAAGAACCGGGACTAGCGAGGAGACCCAGTACTTC. Translating it yields CASSRRTGTSEETQYF.

V is TRBV18 and J is TRBJ1-1, with 7 bases lining up with TRBD1. V shed 3 bases, J shed 3 bases, and the junction held 7 bases outside the gene matches. The CDR3 is 15 amino acids. Germline CDR1 is KGHSH and CDR2 is LQKENI. CDR3 sequence: CASSPGDRVDTEAFF. The CDR3 DNA reads as TGTGCCAGCTCACCGGGCGACAGGGTGGACACTGAAGCTTTCTTT.

The rearrangement links TRBV6-5 to TRBJ1-1; D gene uncertain. Germline lookup yields CDR1 MNHEY and CDR2 SVGAGI. Between the trimmed V and J ends, which lost 3 bases and 5 bases, there was a span of 10 bases. The CDR3 extends over 13 amino acids. Written as DNA, the CDR3 is TGTGCCAGCAGTTATTCGGAGATTACTGAAGCTTTCTTT. It codes for CASSYSEITEAFF.

This clone appeared a single time. The DNA of the CDR3 is TGCGCCAGCAGCCCCGGACAGGGGCCTGCAACTAATGAAAAACTGTTTTTT. This encodes CASSPGQGPATNEKLFF. The rearrangement joins TRBV5-1 to TRBJ1-4; 9 positions agree with TRBD1. Trimming took 4 bases from V and 0 from J; bases not matched to a gene: 7. The germline V gene has CDR1 SGHRS and CDR2 YFSETQ. CDR3 length: 17 amino acids.

This clone is a singleton in its sample. The rearrangement joins TRBV5-1 to TRBJ2-5, with D possibly being TRBD1 (5 bases). Trimming left V 9 bases short and J 5 bases short, with 26 bases between. The CDR3 has 16 amino acids. Germline loops: CDR1 SGHRS, CDR2 YFSETQ. In DNA form, the CDR3 reads TGCGCCACGACGTCGGGTGGACACGTCCCGGTGGAGACCCAGTACTTC. Translated: CATTSGGHVPVETQYF.

The chain employs TRBV19 and TRBJ2-3, with 7 bases fitting TRBD2. Unmatched junction bases numbered 12, after V lost 7 bases and J lost 2 bases. The length of the CDR3 is 16 residues. Germline CDR1 and CDR2: LNHDA and SQIVND (reference sequence). CDR3 in amino acids: CASTNGRRGNTDTQYF. The CDR3 DNA reads TGTGCCAGTACCAATGGACGGCGGGGGAACACAGATACGCAGTATTTT.

This sequence joins TRBV4-3 and TRBJ2-5, with a tentative D call TRBD1 (5 bases). V was trimmed by 1 base and J by 5 bases, leaving 17 bases between them. This CDR3 region has 16 residues. Germline values: CDR1 LGHNA, CDR2 YSLEER. The CDR3 bases are TGCGCCAGCAGCCAAGGTTTCGGCAGGGTAGGGGAGACCCAGTACTTC. Translating it yields CASSQGFGRVGETQYF.

The gene calls are TRBV29-1 and TRBJ2-5; no clear D. The germline gives CDR1 SQVTM, CDR2 ANQGSEA. The ends were cut back, 3 bases at V and 3 bases at J, with 11 bases in the middle. This CDR3 contains 13 residues. CDR3 in amino acids: CSVDDGYKETQYF. DNA for the CDR3: TGCAGCGTTGACGACGGTTACAAAGAGACCCAGTACTTC.

The rearrangement joins TRBV6-5 to TRBJ1-4; 8 positions agree with TRBD1. CDR3 length equals 13 residues. Germline CDR1 reads MNHEY; CDR2 reads SVGAGI. V was clipped by 4 bases and J by 8 bases; unmatched bases: 3. CDR3 loop: CASSSTGEEKLFF. The CDR3 nucleotides read TGTGCCAGCAGTTCGACAGGGGAGGAAAAACTGTTTTTT.